The rows below give T cell receptor beta chains drawn from one sample of a study of T cell responses to AZD1222 COVID-19 vaccine. This table comes from immunoSEQ multiplex PCR, and its TCRdb copy is limited to in-frame clones, with some not included. The sample records some 97,000 clones, roughly 91% being singletons. Source: peripheral blood, taken on day 0 of AZD1222 vaccination. The source of these receptors is an adult in good health. Both conserved end residues are part of each CDR3. Each record gives: J gene, D gene, clone size, V gene, CDR3 DNA, CDR3 protein. D genes are given only for firm matches. Only some rows state a clone size, as once, few, many or a class for expanded clones.

TRBJ2-1,TRBD2,-,TRBV7-9,TGTGCCAGCAGTTTCGCGAGAGGACTAGCGGATGTTCAAATACATGAGCAGTTCTTC,CASSFARGLADVQIHEQFF
TRBJ2-3,-,-,TRBV3-1/TRBV3-2,TGTGCCAGCAGCCAAGCACCTAGCACAGATACGCAGTATTTT,CASSQAPSTDTQYF
TRBJ2-7,TRBD2,-,TRBV4-1,TGCGCCAGCAGCCAAGTCCCGCCGGGACTAGCCGACTACGAGCAGTACTTC,CASSQVPPGLADYEQYF
TRBJ1-6,-,-,TRBV15,TGTGCCACCAGCAGAGATGGCCCCGACAGAGCCTCCCGTTCGTATAATTCACCCCTCCACTTT,CATSRDGPDRASRSYNSPLHF
TRBJ1-2,-,few,TRBV4-1,TGCGCCAGCAGCCAAGATGGGGAGGGCTACACCTTC,CASSQDGEGYTF
TRBJ1-1,-,-,TRBV11-2,TGTGCCAGCAGCTCACAGGCGAGTGGGACTGAAGCTTTCTTT,CASSSQASGTEAFF
TRBJ2-7,-,-,TRBV7-9,TGTGCCAGCAGCTTAGGTGCAGGATACGAGCAGTACTTC,CASSLGAGYEQYF
TRBJ2-5,-,once,TRBV19,TGTGCCAGTAGTTCGAATATGGACTACCAGTACTTC,CASSSNMDYQYF
TRBJ2-7,TRBD2,-,TRBV27,TGTGCCAGCAGTTTAGGTCTGGGTAGCGGGGCCCTCTGGGAGCAGTACTTC,CASSLGLGSGALWEQYF
TRBJ2-2,-,-,TRBV10-3,TGTGCCATCAGTAGGGGGGAGCGCGAAGTTACCGGGGAGCTGTTTTTT,CAISRGEREVTGELFF
TRBJ2-5,-,-,TRBV27,TGTGCCAGCAGTTTTCTAGGTAGATACCAAGAGACCCAGTACTTC,CASSFLGRYQETQYF
TRBJ2-3,TRBD2,-,TRBV27,TGTGCCAGCAGTTTCAGTGGACTAGCGGGAGTTGGCGCAGATACGCAGTATTTT,CASSFSGLAGVGADTQYF
TRBJ2-3,-,-,TRBV25-1,TGTGCCAGCAGCAAGACTAGATCCACCCCTACGCAGTATTTT,CASSKTRSTPTQYF
TRBJ1-1,-,once,TRBV18,TGTGCCAGCTCACCGGCTGGGGGAATAGGGGGAATGAACACTGAAGCTTTCTTT,CASSPAGGIGGMNTEAFF
TRBJ2-7,-,-,TRBV4-2,TGTGCCAGCAGCCAAGATCTGCAGAGCTCCTACGAGCAGTACTTC,CASSQDLQSSYEQYF